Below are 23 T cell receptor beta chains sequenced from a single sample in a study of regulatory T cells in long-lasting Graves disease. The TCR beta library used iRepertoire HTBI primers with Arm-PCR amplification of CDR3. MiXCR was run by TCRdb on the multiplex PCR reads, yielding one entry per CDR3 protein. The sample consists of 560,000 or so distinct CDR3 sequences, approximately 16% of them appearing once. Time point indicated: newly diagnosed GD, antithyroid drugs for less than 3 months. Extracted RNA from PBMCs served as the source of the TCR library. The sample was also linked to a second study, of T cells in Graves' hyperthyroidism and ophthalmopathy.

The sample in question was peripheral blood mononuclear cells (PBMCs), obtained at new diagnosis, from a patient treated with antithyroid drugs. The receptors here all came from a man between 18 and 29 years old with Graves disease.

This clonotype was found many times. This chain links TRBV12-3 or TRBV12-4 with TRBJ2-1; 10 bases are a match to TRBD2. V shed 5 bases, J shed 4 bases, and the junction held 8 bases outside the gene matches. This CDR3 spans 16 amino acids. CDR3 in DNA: TGTGCCAGCAGTGGTCCAGAGCGGGAGGGATACAATGAGCAGTTCTTC. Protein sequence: CASSGPEREGYNEQFF.

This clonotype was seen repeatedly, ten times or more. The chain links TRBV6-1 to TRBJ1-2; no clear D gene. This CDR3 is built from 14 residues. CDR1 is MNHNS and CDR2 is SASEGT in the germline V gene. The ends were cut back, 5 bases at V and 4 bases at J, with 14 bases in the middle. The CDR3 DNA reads TGTGCCAGCAGTCCACTTACGGGCAGCTATGGCTACACCTTC. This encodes CASSPLTGSYGYTF.

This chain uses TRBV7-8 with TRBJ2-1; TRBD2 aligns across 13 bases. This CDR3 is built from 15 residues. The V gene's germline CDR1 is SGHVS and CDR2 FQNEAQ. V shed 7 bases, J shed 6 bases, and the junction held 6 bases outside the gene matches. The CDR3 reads CASNIGLAGVNEQFF. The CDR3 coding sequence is TGTGCCAGCAACATAGGACTAGCGGGGGTCAATGAGCAGTTCTTC.

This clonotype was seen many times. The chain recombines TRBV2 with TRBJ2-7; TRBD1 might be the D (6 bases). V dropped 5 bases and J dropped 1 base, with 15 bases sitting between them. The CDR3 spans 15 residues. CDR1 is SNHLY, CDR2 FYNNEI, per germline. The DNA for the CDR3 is TGTGCCAGCAGTCGCGAGGGGGTACCATCCTACGAGCAGTACTTC. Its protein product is CASSREGVPSYEQYF.

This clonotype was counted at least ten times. DNA of the CDR3: TGTGCCAGCAGCTTATTGTACAATGAGCAGTTCTTC. It encodes CASSLLYNEQFF. V is TRBV7-9 and J is TRBJ2-1; the D is unclear. V dropped 2 bases and J dropped 4 bases, with 3 bases sitting between them. The CDR3 consists of 12 residues. CDR1 and CDR2 from the germline V gene are SEHNR and FQNEAQ (reference sequence).

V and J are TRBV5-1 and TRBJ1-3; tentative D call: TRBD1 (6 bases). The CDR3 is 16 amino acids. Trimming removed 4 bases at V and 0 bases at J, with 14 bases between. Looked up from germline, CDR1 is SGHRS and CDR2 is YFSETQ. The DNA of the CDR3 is TGCGCCAGCAGCCTGATGGGACAAAGCTCTGGAAACACCATATATTTT. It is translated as CASSLMGQSSGNTIYF.

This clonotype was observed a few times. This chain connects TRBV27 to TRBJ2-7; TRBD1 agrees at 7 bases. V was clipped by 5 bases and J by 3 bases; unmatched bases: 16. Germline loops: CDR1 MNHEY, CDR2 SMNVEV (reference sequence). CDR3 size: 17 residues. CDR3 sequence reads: CASSHGQVPATRYEQYF. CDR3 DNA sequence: TGTGCCAGCAGTCACGGACAGGTTCCCGCAACCCGCTACGAGCAGTACTTC.

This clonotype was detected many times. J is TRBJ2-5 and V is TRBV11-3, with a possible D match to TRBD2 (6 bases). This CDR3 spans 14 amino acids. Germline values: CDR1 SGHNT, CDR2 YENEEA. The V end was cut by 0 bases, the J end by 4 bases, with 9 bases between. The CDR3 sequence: CASSLDRRGETQYF. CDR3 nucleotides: TGTGCCAGCAGCTTAGACAGGCGGGGAGAGACCCAGTACTTC. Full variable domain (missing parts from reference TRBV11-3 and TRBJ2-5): EAGVVQSPRYKIIEKKQPVAFWCNPISGHNTLYWYLQNLGQGPELLIRYENEEAVDDSQLPKDRFSAERLKGVDSTLKIQPAELGDSAVYLCASSLDRRGETQYFGPGTRLLVL.

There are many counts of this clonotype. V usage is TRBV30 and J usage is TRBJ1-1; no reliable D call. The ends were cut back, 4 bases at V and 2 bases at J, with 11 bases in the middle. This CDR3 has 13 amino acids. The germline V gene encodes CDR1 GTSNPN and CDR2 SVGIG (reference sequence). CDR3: CAWTAEINTEAFF. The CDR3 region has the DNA TGTGCCTGGACGGCCGAAATTAACACTGAAGCTTTCTTT.

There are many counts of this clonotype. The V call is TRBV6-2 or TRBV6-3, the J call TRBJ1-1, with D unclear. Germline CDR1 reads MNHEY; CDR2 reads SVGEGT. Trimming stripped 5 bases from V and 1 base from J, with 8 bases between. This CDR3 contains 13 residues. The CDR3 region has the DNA TGTGCCAGCAGTAAACAGCCGAACACTGAAGCTTTCTTT. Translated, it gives CASSKQPNTEAFF.

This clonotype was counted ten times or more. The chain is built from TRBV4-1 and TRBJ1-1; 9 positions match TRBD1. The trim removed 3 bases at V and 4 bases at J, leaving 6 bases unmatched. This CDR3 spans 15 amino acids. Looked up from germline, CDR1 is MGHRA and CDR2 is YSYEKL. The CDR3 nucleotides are TGCGCCAGCAGCCAGGGACAGGGTCTTTTCACTGAAGCTTTCTTT. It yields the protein CASSQGQGLFTEAFF.

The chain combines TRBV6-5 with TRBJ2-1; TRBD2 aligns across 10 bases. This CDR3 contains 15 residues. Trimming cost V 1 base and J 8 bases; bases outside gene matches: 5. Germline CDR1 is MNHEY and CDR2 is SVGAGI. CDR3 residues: CASSYLASGSYEQFF. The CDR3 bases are TGTGCCAGCAGTTACTTGGCTAGCGGGAGTTATGAGCAGTTCTTC.

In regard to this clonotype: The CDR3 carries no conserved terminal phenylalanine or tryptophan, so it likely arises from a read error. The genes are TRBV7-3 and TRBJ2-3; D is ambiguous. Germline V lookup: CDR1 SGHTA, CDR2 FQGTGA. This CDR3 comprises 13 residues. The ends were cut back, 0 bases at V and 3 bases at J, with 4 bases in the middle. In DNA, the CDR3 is TGTGCCAGCAGCTTAACACCGACAGATACGCAGTATTCT. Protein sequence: CASSLTPTDTQYS.

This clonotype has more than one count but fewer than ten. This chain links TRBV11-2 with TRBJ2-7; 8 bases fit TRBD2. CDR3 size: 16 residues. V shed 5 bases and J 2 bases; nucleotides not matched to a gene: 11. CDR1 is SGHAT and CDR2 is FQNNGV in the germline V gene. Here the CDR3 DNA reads TGTGCCAGCAGCCTGAATAGCGGGATATCGGCCTACGAGCAGTACTTC. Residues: CASSLNSGISAYEQYF.

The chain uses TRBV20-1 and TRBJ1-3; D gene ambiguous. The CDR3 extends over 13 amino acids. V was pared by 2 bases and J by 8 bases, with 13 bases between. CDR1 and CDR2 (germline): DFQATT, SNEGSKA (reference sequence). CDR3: CSARTSDAHTIYF. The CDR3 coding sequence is TGCAGTGCTAGAACCTCGGACGCGCACACCATATATTTT.

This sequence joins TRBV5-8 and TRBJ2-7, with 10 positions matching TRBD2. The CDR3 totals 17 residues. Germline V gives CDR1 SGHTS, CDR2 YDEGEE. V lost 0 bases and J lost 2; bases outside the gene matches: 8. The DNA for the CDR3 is TGTGCCAGCAGCTTGGCGTCTAGCGGGAGCCAACCCTACGAGCAGTACTTC. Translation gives CASSLASSGSQPYEQYF.

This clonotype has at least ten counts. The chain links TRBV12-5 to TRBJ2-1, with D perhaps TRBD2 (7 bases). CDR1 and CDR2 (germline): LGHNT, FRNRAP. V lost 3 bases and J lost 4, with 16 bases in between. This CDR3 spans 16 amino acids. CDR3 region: CASGFNTGRGYNEQFF. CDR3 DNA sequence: TGTGCTAGTGGTTTCAATACAGGGAGGGGTTACAATGAGCAGTTCTTC.

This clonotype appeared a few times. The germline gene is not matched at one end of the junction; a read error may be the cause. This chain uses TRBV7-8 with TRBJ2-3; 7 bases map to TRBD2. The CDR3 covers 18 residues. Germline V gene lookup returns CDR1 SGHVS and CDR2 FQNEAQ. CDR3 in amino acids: CTSSRLPSSGSYTDTQYF. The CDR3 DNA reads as TGTACCAGCAGCCGATTGCCCTCTAGCGGAAGCTACACAGATACGCAGTATTTT. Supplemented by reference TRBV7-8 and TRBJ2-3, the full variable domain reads GAGVSQSPRYKVAKRGQDVALRCDPISGHVSLFWYQQALGQGPEFLTYFQNEAQLDKSGLPSDRFFAERPEGSVSTLKIQRTQQEDSAVYLCTSSRLPSSGSYTDTQYFGPGTRLTVL.

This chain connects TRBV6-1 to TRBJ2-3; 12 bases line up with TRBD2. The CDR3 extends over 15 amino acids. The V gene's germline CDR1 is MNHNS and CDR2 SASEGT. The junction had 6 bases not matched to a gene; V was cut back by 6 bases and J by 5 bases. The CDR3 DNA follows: TGTGCCAGCAGATTGACTAGCGGGAGAGTAGATACGCAGTATTTT. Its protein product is CASRLTSGRVDTQYF.

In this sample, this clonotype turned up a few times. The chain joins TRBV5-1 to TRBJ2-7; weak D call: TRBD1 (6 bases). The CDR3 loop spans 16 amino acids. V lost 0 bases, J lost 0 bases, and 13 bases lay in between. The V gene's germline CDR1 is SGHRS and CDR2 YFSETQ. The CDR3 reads CASSLGAGTLSYEQYF. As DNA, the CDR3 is TGCGCCAGCAGCTTGGGAGCAGGGACACTCTCCTACGAGCAGTACTTC.

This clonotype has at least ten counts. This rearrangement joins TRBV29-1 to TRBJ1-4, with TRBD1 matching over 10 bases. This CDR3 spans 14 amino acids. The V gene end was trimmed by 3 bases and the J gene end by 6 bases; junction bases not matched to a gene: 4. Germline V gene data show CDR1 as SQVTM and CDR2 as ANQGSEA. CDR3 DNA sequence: TGCAGCGTTGACTCGACAGGGGGCGATGAAAAACTGTTTTTT. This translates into CSVDSTGGDEKLFF.

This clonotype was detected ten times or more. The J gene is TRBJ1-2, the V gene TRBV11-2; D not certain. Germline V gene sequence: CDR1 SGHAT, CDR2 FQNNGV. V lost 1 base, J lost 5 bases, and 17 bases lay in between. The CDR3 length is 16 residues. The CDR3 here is CASSLGTGMNSYGYTF. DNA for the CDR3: TGTGCCAGCAGCTTAGGGACCGGGATGAACTCATATGGCTACACCTTC.

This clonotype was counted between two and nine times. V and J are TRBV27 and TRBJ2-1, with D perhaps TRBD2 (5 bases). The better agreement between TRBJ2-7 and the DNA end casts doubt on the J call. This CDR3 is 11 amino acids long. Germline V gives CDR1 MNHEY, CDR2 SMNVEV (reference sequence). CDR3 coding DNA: TGTGCCAGCACTAGCCAGAACGAGCAGTACTTC. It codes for CASTSQNEQYF.